This T cell receptor (beta chain) was sequenced during a study of neoadjuvant anti-PD-1 for oral cavity cancer. Sequencing was performed with immunoSEQ multiplex PCR; in TCRdb, only in-frame clones are kept and a portion is missing. The repertoire holds about 14,000 clones, with 62% as singletons. The germline V gene encodes CDR1 KGHSH and CDR2 LQKENI. Trimming left V 5 bases short and J 0 bases short, with 11 bases between. The CDR3 runs to 15 residues. The genes are TRBV18 and TRBJ2-1, with D tentatively TRBD1 (6 bases). The sample here was PBMCs, taken before nivolumab (anti-PD-1) treatment. The clonotype comes from a person between 35 and 79 years old with oral cavity squamous cell carcinoma. CDR3 bases: TGTGCCAGCTCATCCCGGGACAACTCCTACAATGAGCAGTTCTTC. Translating gives CASSSRDNSYNEQFF.